This record looks at one T cell receptor beta chain sequence and its context. This sample is drawn from a study of blood T cell repertoires in COVID-19. In the study overall: The origin of the acute and convalescent COVID-19 samples was the United States, Italy and Spain.

Original processing methods: Estimated nucleated cell counts came from reference gene primer amplification. The protocol was immunoSEQ multiplex PCR, while the TCRdb copy is restricted to in-frame clones and leaves out a portion. That table gives V, J and clone size, and the DNA gave D and trimming. The data contain 95,000 to 120,000 clones, around 85% of them seen just once; the ten biggest clones take up about an eighth. The CDR3 sequence is 17 residues long. The germline V and J ends were trimmed by 1 base and 0 bases, with 13 bases remaining between them. The germline V gene has CDR1 SGHNT and CDR2 YYREEE (reference sequence).

V usage is TRBV5-4 and J usage is TRBJ1-4; D is unclear. The origin of this receptor is a human donor in a cohort sampled during active COVID-19. The material sequenced was peripheral blood. The CDR3 protein is CASSLSPYITTNEKLFF. The CDR3 nucleotides are TGTGCCAGCAGCTTGTCCCCTTACATCACAACTAATGAAAAACTGTTTTTT. Based on the CDR3 plus reference TRBV5-4 and TRBJ1-4, the full variable domain is ETGVTQSPTHLIKTRGQQVTLRCSSQSGHNTVSWYQQALGQGPQFIFQYYREEENGRGNFPPRFSGLQFPNYSSELNVNALELDDSALYLCASSLSPYITTNEKLFFGSGTQLSVL.